This T cell receptor beta chain was found in a study of blood T cell repertoires in COVID-19. Repertoires were generated with immunoSEQ multiplex PCR, while TCRdb's copy carries only in-frame clones and drops some. Among 150,000 to 200,000 clones listed, around 84% were seen once. The germline V gene has CDR1 MNHEY and CDR2 SMNVEV (reference sequence). V dropped 2 bases and J dropped 3 bases, with 14 bases sitting between them. The CDR3 runs 15 residues. The sequenced material came from peripheral blood. This receptor was taken from a woman between 50 and 59 years old with COVID-19, enrolled during active disease. The V and J genes are TRBV27 and TRBJ2-7; possibly TRBD1 for D (7 bases). CDR3 bases: TGTGCCAGCAGTTTAGTAGGTCAGGGGGGCTACGAGCAGTACTTC. Protein: CASSLVGQGGYEQYF.